A single sample gave rise to the 28 T cell receptor beta chains below, sequenced in a study of blood T cell repertoires in COVID-19 (TCRdb year 2020). The receptor library was made with the immunoSEQ multiplex PCR assay. TCRdb retrieved this table from immuneACCESS and kept in-frame rearrangements only. Not all clones are present; in checked studies, unresolved V genes account for under half, and no reason is known for the remainder. In this sample the table shows 130,000 to 150,000 clones, 87% of which occur a single time. The ten largest account for roughly 4% of the sample. The sample comprised PBMCs or T cells enriched from blood (not recorded which). These receptors all come from a woman aged 40 to 50 who had been exposed to COVID-19.

The chain is built from TRBV3-1 (or the pseudogene TRBV3-2) and TRBJ2-5, with 10 bases identical to TRBD2. J lost 3 bases, V lost 4 bases, and 5 bases had no gene match. The CDR3 totals 15 residues. CDR1 LGHDT and CDR2 YNNKEL come from the germline V gene (reference sequence). CDR3 sequence reads: CASSLTGLAEETQYF. CDR3 nucleotide sequence: TGTGCCAGCAGCCTAACCGGACTAGCGGAAGAGACCCAGTACTTC.

The J gene is TRBJ2-3, the V gene TRBV3-1 (or the pseudogene TRBV3-2); 12 nucleotides line up with TRBD2. The V and J ends lost 2 bases and 8 bases, in that order; junction bases with no gene match: 5. This CDR3 contains 15 residues. Germline V CDR1 and CDR2: LGHDT, YNNKEL (reference sequence). CDR3 sequence (DNA): TGTGCCAGCAGCCAACCTAGCGGGAGGGGGATTACGCAGTATTTT. Translated: CASSQPSGRGITQYF.

The chain couples TRBV10-3 to TRBJ1-1; 8 bases line up with TRBD1. Losses at the gene ends were 7 bases for V and 3 bases for J; bases not matched to a gene: 4. This CDR3 spans 13 amino acids. The V gene's germline CDR1 is ENHRY and CDR2 SYGVKD. The CDR3 spells CAITQGAYTEAFF. In DNA form, the CDR3 reads TGTGCCATCACCCAGGGGGCTTACACTGAAGCTTTCTTT.

The chain uses TRBV2 and TRBJ1-2; weak D call: TRBD1 (5 bases). Germline V gene sequence: CDR1 SNHLY, CDR2 FYNNEI. V was clipped by 3 bases and J by 3 bases, with 11 bases between them. The length of the CDR3 is 14 residues. The CDR3, as DNA: TGTGCCAGCAGTGATCGGGAGGGGTACTATGGCTACACCTTC. Translation gives CASSDREGYYGYTF.

This chain links TRBV12-2 with TRBJ2-7; the table's D gene call, TRBD1, was not cross checked with the DNA. TRBV12-2 is a recognized pseudogene. This CDR3 is 18 amino acids long. CDR3 sequence reads: CASRLVIGCPGQNYEQYF. The DNA for the CDR3 is TGTGCAAGTCGCTTAGTTATAGGTTGTCCGGGACAGAACTACGAGCAGTACTTC.

The chain combines TRBV21-1 with TRBJ1-2; the D call TRBD1 from the table was never checked on the DNA. TRBV21-1 constitutes a pseudogene. The CDR3 has 14 residues. CDR3: CASSPLDTEYGYTF. In DNA, the CDR3 is TGTGCCAGCAGCCCCCTGGACACGGAGTATGGCTACACCTTC.

V and J are TRBV21-1 and TRBJ1-4; TRBD1 is the table's D call and was not checked against the DNA. TRBV21-1 has pseudogene status. The CDR3 loop spans 16 amino acids. The DNA for the CDR3 is TGTGCCAGCAGCACCCGGGACAGCCCAACTAATGAAAAACTGTTTTTT. It codes for CASSTRDSPTNEKLFF.

This clone was recorded once. The genes are TRBV13 and TRBJ2-1; D not resolved. Trimming pared 5 bases from V and 4 bases from J, leaving 9 bases between. The CDR3 spans 13 residues. Germline-derived CDR1 and CDR2 are PRHDT and FYEKMQ (reference sequence). For the CDR3, the DNA is TGTGCCAGCAGCCCGACTCTATACAATGAGCAGTTCTTC. It translates to CASSPTLYNEQFF.

The rearrangement joins TRBV7-6 to TRBJ2-3; 12 bases are a match to TRBD1. The CDR3 is made up of 15 amino acids. J gave up 6 bases and V 2 bases, and 3 bases lay outside the gene matches. CDR1 is SGHVS and CDR2 is FNYEAQ in the germline V gene. CDR3 in amino acids: CASSLLGQGADTQYF. The DNA for the CDR3 is TGTGCCAGCAGCTTACTGGGACAGGGGGCTGATACGCAGTATTTT.

CDR3 sequence reads: CASSYTQDGRSNQPQHF. The CDR3 nucleotides are TGTGCCAGCAGTTACACTCAAGACGGGAGAAGCAATCAGCCCCAGCATTTT. The chain has TRBV6-2 or TRBV6-3 and TRBJ1-5; D is undetermined. Germline CDR1 is MNHEY and CDR2 is SVGEGT. V shed 2 bases and J shed 1 base, with 15 bases lying between them. The CDR3 consists of 17 residues.

The gene calls are TRBV23-1 and TRBJ1-2; 9 nucleotides match TRBD1. TRBV23-1 falls under the ORF class, with uncertain function. V shed 3 bases and J 7 bases; nucleotides not matched to a gene: 9. The CDR3 extends over 15 amino acids. The CDR3 sequence is CASSQLDRGCGGYTF. In DNA, the CDR3 is TGCGCCAGCAGTCAGCTGGACAGGGGATGCGGTGGCTACACCTTC.

The gene calls are TRBV5-5 and TRBJ1-2; a weak D match, TRBD1 (5 bases). V was trimmed by 4 bases and J by 5 bases, leaving 15 bases between them. Germline CDR1 and CDR2: SGHKS and YYEKEE (reference sequence). There are 14 residues in the CDR3. CDR3: CASSDSGLFYGYTF. The CDR3 nucleotides read TGTGCCAGCAGCGATTCGGGACTGTTTTATGGCTACACCTTC.

This chain links TRBV5-4 with TRBJ1-3; D possibly corresponds to TRBD1 (6 bases). CDR1 and CDR2 from the germline V gene are SGHNT and YYREEE (reference sequence). This CDR3 comprises 16 residues. V gave up 6 bases and J gave up 0 bases, with 16 bases separating them. The CDR3 is CASTVDRTVSGNTIYF. In DNA form, the CDR3 reads TGTGCCAGCACCGTCGACAGGACGGTCTCTGGAAACACCATATATTTT.

The chain couples TRBV7-9 to TRBJ2-3; 12 bases are a match to TRBD2. Germline V gene sequence: CDR1 SEHNR, CDR2 FQNEAQ (reference sequence). The length of the CDR3 is 16 residues. Losses at the gene ends were 5 bases for V and 0 bases for J; bases not matched to a gene: 3. Here the CDR3 reads CASSRLAGVSTDTQYF. The CDR3 nucleotides are TGTGCCAGCAGCCGACTAGCGGGAGTCAGCACAGATACGCAGTATTTT.

The J gene is TRBJ2-7, the V gene TRBV13; 7 positions match TRBD1. Germline CDR1 is PRHDT and CDR2 is FYEKMQ (reference sequence). The CDR3 covers 14 residues. Germline trimming cut 5 bases from V and 0 bases from J; bases unmatched to any gene: 4. The CDR3 coding sequence is TGTGCCAGCAGCACTCGGGACAGCTCCTACGAGCAGTACTTC. As protein: CASSTRDSSYEQYF.

The J gene is TRBJ2-3, the V gene TRBV19; D is possibly TRBD1 (6 bases). The CDR3 is 14 amino acids. V lost 4 bases, J lost 1 base, and 9 bases lay in between. CDR1 and CDR2 from the germline V gene are LNHDA and SQIVND (reference sequence). CDR3 DNA: TGTGCCAGTAGTACACAGGGTCGCACAGATACGCAGTATTTT. The encoded protein is CASSTQGRTDTQYF. Looking up the rest from reference TRBV19 and TRBJ2-3 gives the full variable domain: DGGITQSPKYLFRKEGQNVTLSCEQNLNHDAMYWYRQDPGQGLRLIYYSQIVNDFQKGDIAEGYSVSREKKESFPLTVTSAQKNPTAFYLCASSTQGRTDTQYFGPGTRLTVL.

The J gene is TRBJ2-1, the V gene TRBV5-1, with 12 bases aligning to TRBD1. From germline, CDR1 is SGHRS and CDR2 YFSETQ. CDR3 length equals 15 residues. V lost 5 bases and J lost 8; bases outside the gene matches: 8. The CDR3 nucleotides are TGCGCCAGCAGAACGGGACAGGGGGCCGTCGATGAGCAGTTCTTC. Its translation is CASRTGQGAVDEQFF.

The chain has TRBV7-3 and TRBJ2-1, with TRBD1 as a possible D gene (6 bases). The CDR3 sequence is 15 residues long. V gave up 1 base and J gave up 2 bases, with 9 bases separating them. The germline V gene encodes CDR1 SGHTA and CDR2 FQGTGA. The CDR3: CASSLRTAAYNEQFF. In nucleotides, the CDR3 is TGTGCCAGCAGCTTAAGGACAGCAGCCTACAATGAGCAGTTCTTC.

The chain carries TRBV6-5 and TRBJ2-2, with 9 bases that match TRBD1. The CDR3 sequence is 15 residues long. J lost 4 bases, V lost 7 bases, and 7 bases had no gene match. Germline CDR1 and CDR2: MNHEY and SVGAGI. The CDR3 nucleotides read TGTGCCAGCACCAAGGACAGGGGAAGCACCGGGGAGCTGTTTTTT. The encoded protein is CASTKDRGSTGELFF.

V and J are TRBV6-5 and TRBJ1-1; TRBD1 aligns across 8 bases. The length of the CDR3 is 15 residues. The V gene's germline CDR1 is MNHEY and CDR2 SVGAGI. Trimming cost V 6 bases and J 2 bases; bases outside gene matches: 8. The CDR3 protein is CASRPGTGSNTEAFF. CDR3 bases: TGTGCCAGCAGACCCGGGACAGGTTCTAACACTGAAGCTTTCTTT.

This clone was detected only a few times. This rearrangement joins TRBV18 to TRBJ2-2; D remains unclear. This CDR3 spans 13 amino acids. V was trimmed by 2 bases and J by 6 bases, leaving 7 bases between them. CDR1 is KGHSH and CDR2 is LQKENI in the germline V gene. This CDR3 is CASSPARAGELFF. The CDR3 coding sequence is TGTGCCAGCTCACCAGCCCGAGCCGGGGAGCTGTTTTTT. The full variable domain, its missing parts supplied by reference TRBV18 and TRBJ2-2, is NAGVMQNPRHLVRRRGQEARLRCSPMKGHSHVYWYRQLPEEGLKFMVYLQKENIIDESGMPKERFSAEFPKEGPSILRIQQVVRGDSAAYFCASSPARAGELFFGEGSRLTVL.

The J gene is TRBJ1-1, the V gene TRBV7-9; 10 bases are shared with TRBD1. The V gene's germline CDR1 is SEHNR and CDR2 FQNEAQ (reference sequence). The CDR3 loop spans 14 amino acids. V was clipped by 5 bases and J by 6 bases; unmatched bases: 6. The CDR3 loop is CASSGGTGVSEAFF. For the CDR3, the DNA is TGTGCCAGCAGCGGCGGGACAGGGGTATCTGAAGCTTTCTTT.

The gene calls are TRBV4-1 and TRBJ1-4, with D possibly TRBD1 on 6 matching bases. This CDR3 region has 15 residues. V dropped 2 bases and J dropped 8 bases, with 15 bases sitting between them. Germline V gives CDR1 MGHRA, CDR2 YSYEKL. The CDR3 loop is CASSQFGGGGEKLFF. The CDR3 DNA sequence: TGCGCCAGCAGCCAATTTGGGGGGGGCGGCGAAAAACTGTTTTTT.

J is TRBJ2-2 and V is TRBV5-1, with D perhaps TRBD2 (6 bases). V dropped 0 bases and J dropped 7 bases, with 10 bases sitting between them. This CDR3 region has 14 residues. Germline CDR1 SGHRS, CDR2 YFSETQ. The CDR3 protein is CASSLEPEGGELFF. The CDR3 coding sequence is TGCGCCAGCAGCTTGGAACCGGAGGGCGGGGAGCTGTTTTTT.

This clone appeared once. The rearrangement links TRBV4-3 to TRBJ1-3; weak D call: TRBD1 (6 bases). Trimming took off 0 bases at V and 2 bases at J, with 14 bases between the two ends. CDR1 and CDR2 from the germline V gene are LGHNA and YSLEER. The CDR3 loop spans 17 amino acids. The CDR3 loop is CASSQDFGGAAGNTIYF. DNA of the CDR3: TGCGCCAGCAGCCAAGATTTTGGGGGGGCGGCTGGAAACACCATATATTTT.

The J gene is TRBJ2-5, the V gene TRBV25-1, with D perhaps TRBD2 (6 bases). The CDR3 contains 16 residues. The germline CDR1 and CDR2 sequences are MGHDK and SYGVNS. The V gene lost 2 bases and the J gene lost 2 bases, with 15 bases spanning the gap. Written as DNA, the CDR3 is TGTGCCAGCAGTGAAAGTAGTCGCGGGATGCAAGAGACCCAGTACTTC. Residues: CASSESSRGMQETQYF.

The genes are TRBV2 and TRBJ2-2; no clear D gene. Between the trimmed V and J ends, which lost 8 bases and 5 bases, there was a span of 18 bases. This CDR3 is built from 15 residues. Germline V gives CDR1 SNHLY, CDR2 FYNNEI. In nucleotides, the CDR3 is TGTGCCAGCGGAACACCCGAGACTCCAACCGGGGAGCTGTTTTTT. This sequence encodes CASGTPETPTGELFF. Combining the CDR3 with reference TRBV2 and TRBJ2-2 gives the whole variable domain EPEVTQTPSHQVTQMGQEVILRCVPISNHLYFYWYRQILGQKVEFLVSFYNNEISEKSEIFDDQFSVERPDGSNFTLKIRSTKLEDSAMYFCASGTPETPTGELFFGEGSRLTVL.

This sequence joins TRBV3-1 (or the pseudogene TRBV3-2) and TRBJ1-2; D unresolved. V gave up 0 bases and J gave up 8 bases, with 10 bases separating them. Germline V gene lookup returns CDR1 LGHDT and CDR2 YNNKEL (reference sequence). This CDR3 has 13 residues. CDR3 sequence reads: CASSQDRGQGYTF. CDR3 in DNA: TGTGCCAGCAGCCAAGACCGAGGGCAGGGCTACACCTTC.